What follows describes a single T cell receptor beta chain. This sample is drawn from a study of blood T cell repertoires in COVID-19. Study-level information: Samples representing acute and convalescent COVID-19 were sourced from the United States, Italy and Spain.

The CDR3 spans 15 residues. CDR1 is LGHDT, CDR2 YNNKEL, per germline (reference sequence). V gave up 4 bases and J gave up 1 base; unmatched junction bases: 6. Source study methods: It was from reference gene primer amplification that nucleated cell counts were estimated. Some clones are missing from TCRdb's copy, which holds only in-frame ones; the method was immunoSEQ multiplex PCR. V and J calls plus clone size are reproduced from that table; the DNA served to infer D and trimming. The repertoire includes fewer than 250,000 clones, approximately 90% of them detected once, and around 0.84% sits in the top ten.

This sequence joins TRBV3-1 (or the pseudogene TRBV3-2) and TRBJ2-7, with 8 bases that match TRBD1. The sequence was collected from a man between 60 and 75 years old with COVID-19, enrolled during active disease. Sequenced: peripheral blood. CDR3 loop: CASSRTGTGSYEQYF. The CDR3, as DNA: TGTGCCAGCAGCCGAACCGGGACAGGATCCTACGAGCAGTACTTC.